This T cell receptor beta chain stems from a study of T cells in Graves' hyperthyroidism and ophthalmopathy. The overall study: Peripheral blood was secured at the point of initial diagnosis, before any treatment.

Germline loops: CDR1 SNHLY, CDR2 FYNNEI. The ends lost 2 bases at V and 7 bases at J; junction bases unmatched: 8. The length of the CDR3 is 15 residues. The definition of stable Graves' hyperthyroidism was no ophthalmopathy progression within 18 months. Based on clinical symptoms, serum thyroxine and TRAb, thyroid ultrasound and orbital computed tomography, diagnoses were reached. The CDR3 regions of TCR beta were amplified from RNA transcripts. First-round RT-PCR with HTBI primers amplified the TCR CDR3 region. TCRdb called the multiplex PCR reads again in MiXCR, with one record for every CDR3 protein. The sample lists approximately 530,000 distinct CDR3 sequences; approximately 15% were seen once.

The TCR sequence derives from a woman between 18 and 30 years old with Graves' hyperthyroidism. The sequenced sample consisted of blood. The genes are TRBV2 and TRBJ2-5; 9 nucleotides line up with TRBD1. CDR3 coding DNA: TGTGCCAGCAGTGAAAGGACAGGGGAGAGAAGGACCCAGTACTTC. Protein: CASSERTGERRTQYF.